The following is a T cell receptor beta chain sequence with its context. It lacks a known antigen. No qualities accompany the bases; no much larger clone lies one base away. The CDR3 sequence holds 12 residues, the cysteine and phenylalanine included. Left in the record is the CDR3 DNA by itself, 36 bases read in frame from the first base. CDR1 and CDR2 are read off the germline V gene as SQVTM and ANQGSEA. The V and J ends are trimmed by 3 bases and 10 bases, leaving 13 bases between them. The data are from a study of human T cells and chemical hapten exposure (dated by TCRdb to about 2021). About the full investigation: Libraries were pooled for sequencing, and per-sample TCR yields varied mainly because of small differences in library volumes within the pool. In alopecia patients, the study followed how the peripheral blood TCR repertoire changed in vivo over primary and secondary sensitization to diphenylcyclopropenone (DPC), a hapten. Summary of the overall study and its limitations: Repeated subsampling changed both the strength of the expansion versus patch-test correlation and the threshold at which the correlation became significant. The number of TCRs above 1 in 1000 frequency did not change with DPC sensitization; there was no evidence of global repertoire structure alterations.

Library preparation attached unique molecular identifiers to individual cDNA molecules for quantitative, reproducible TCR counting. Both TCR alpha and TCR beta chains were sequenced from each blood RNA sample. As for how the authors treated the data: Samples had a median of roughly 99,000 TCRs, with a range from roughly 23,224 to 700,000. V, J and CDR3 annotation of the TCR reads was performed with the Decombinator software suite. For PS versus PT1 abundance plots, all samples were subsampled to the same number of TCRs (28,000). TCRs were defined as expanded if absent before sensitization and observed at least eight times at the 2-week time point. TCRdb trimmed the raw reads at Q25, called clones with MiXCR and kept productive beta chains. Every entry covers one CDR3 protein and lists the most common genes and DNA from its rows. These V and J calls are TCRdb output, not the study's own analysis. The sample table holds 100,000 to 150,000 distinct CDR3 sequences, of which 8.5% to 9% were seen once. 1.2% to 1.5% of the sample is held by the ten biggest clonotypes.

Total RNA was extracted from unfractionated whole blood collected in Tempus Blood RNA tubes. Roughly five healthy volunteers acted as controls for TCR sequencing and had blood drawn at day 0, 2 weeks and 6 weeks. Material for sequencing was whole blood. Recombination joined TRBV29-1 with TRBJ2-1, with the D call perhaps TRBD1 or TRBD2, each one matching 5 bases. The receptor was isolated from a human donor in good health. Some clones in this sample may be carry-over from other donors' samples. Donor details come from another sample of the same person, matched by shared clones. The sequenced DNA: TGCAGCGTTGATCTCTGGGGGTCGGAGCAGTTCTTC. Translation gives CSVDLWGSEQFF.